A few counts support the clone carrying this TCR beta chain. Combining a sample-barcoded 5' primer with a J-beta primer mix, a second PCR ran for about 7 to 12 cycles. TCRdb processed the 5' RACE reads anew with MiXCR; each CDR3 protein has one entry. The top ten hold over 2% of the sample, which has 1.5 million to 2 million distinct CDR3 sequences, 49% seen once. This sample is drawn from a study of blood T cells in healthy people across ages. In the study overall: In model experiments, template switching was able to capture about one barcoded beta molecule for every two T cells that were present.

CDR3 length: 15 residues. V shed 2 bases and J 4 bases; nucleotides not matched to a gene: 7. CDR1 SGHDN and CDR2 FVKESK come from the germline V gene. The sequence was obtained from a middle-aged woman in good health. The material sequenced was blood. The genes are TRBV14 and TRBJ2-7, with 8 bases lining up with TRBD2. CDR3 protein: CASSQSGAGEYEQYF. The CDR3 DNA reads TGTGCCAGCAGCCAAAGCGGAGCGGGGGAGTACGAGCAGTACTTC.